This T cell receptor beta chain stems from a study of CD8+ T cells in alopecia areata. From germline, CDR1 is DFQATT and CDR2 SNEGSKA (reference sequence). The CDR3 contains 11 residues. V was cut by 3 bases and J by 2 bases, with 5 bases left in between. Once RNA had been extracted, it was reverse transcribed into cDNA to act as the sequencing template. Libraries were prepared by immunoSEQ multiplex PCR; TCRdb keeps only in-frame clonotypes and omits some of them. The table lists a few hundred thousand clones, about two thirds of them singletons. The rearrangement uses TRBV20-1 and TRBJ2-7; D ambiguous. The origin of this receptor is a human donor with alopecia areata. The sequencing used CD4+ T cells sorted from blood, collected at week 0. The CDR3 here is CSASLAYEQYF. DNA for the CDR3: TGCAGTGCTAGTCTCGCCTACGAGCAGTACTTC.